This is a list of T cell receptor beta chains from one sample in a study of CXCR3-negative and CXCR3-positive naive CD8 T cells. Reprocessing the 5' RACE reads, TCRdb reports a single entry for every CDR3 protein and omits DNA. The specimen's table records roughly 5,800 distinct CDR3 sequences. Source material: naive CXCR3- CD8+ T cells from blood. These receptors originate from a human donor in good health. Some clones in this sample may be carry-over from other donors' samples. CDR3s include the opening cysteine and the closing phenylalanine or tryptophan. Size is omitted from some rows. Given values are once, few, many or a class for expanded clones.

J gene: TRBJ1-2
V gene: TRBV19
clone size: .
CDR3 protein: CASSIVDPTEGYTF

J gene: TRBJ2-3
V gene: TRBV7-2
clone size: .
CDR3 protein: CASKPGTIVTDTQYF

J gene: TRBJ2-5
V gene: TRBV30
clone size: .
CDR3 protein: CAWSVTGNQETQYF

J gene: TRBJ2-1
V gene: TRBV29-1
clone size: medium-sized
CDR3 protein: CSVGRLAGDNEQFF

J gene: TRBJ2-1
V gene: TRBV18
clone size: .
CDR3 protein: CASSPQGTSSYNEQFF

J gene: TRBJ2-5
V gene: TRBV6-1
clone size: medium-sized
CDR3 protein: CASITGPQETQYF

J gene: TRBJ2-7
V gene: TRBV20-1
clone size: .
CDR3 protein: CSAKGYSYEQYF

J gene: TRBJ2-7
V gene: TRBV20-1
clone size: .
CDR3 protein: CSAQWDSGEQYF

J gene: TRBJ2-1
V gene: TRBV7-9
clone size: .
CDR3 protein: CASSLADSFGDEQFF

J gene: TRBJ1-1
V gene: TRBV13
clone size: medium-sized
CDR3 protein: CASSSDRTGTPEAFF

J gene: TRBJ1-1
V gene: TRBV7-8
clone size: .
CDR3 protein: CASQGHMNTEAFF

J gene: TRBJ1-2
V gene: TRBV7-2
clone size: .
CDR3 protein: CASSSPTGLFLLGYTF

J gene: TRBJ2-7
V gene: TRBV6-2/TRBV6-3
clone size: .
CDR3 protein: CASSPKPHGTGIYEQYF

J gene: TRBJ2-7
V gene: TRBV7-2
clone size: medium-sized
CDR3 protein: CASSHPMGGTYEQYF

J gene: TRBJ1-2
V gene: TRBV29-1
clone size: .
CDR3 protein: CSVEDLGGFNYGYTF

J gene: TRBJ1-1
V gene: TRBV6-5
clone size: .
CDR3 protein: CASSYIPNTEAFF